The TCR beta chain under discussion was sequenced for a study of blood T cell repertoires in COVID-19. Study-level background: Samples taken during acute and convalescent COVID-19 were collected in the United States, Italy and Spain.

Original analysis: Reference gene primers were amplified, and this amplification served to estimate nucleated cell counts. Sequenced by immunoSEQ multiplex PCR; TCRdb stores in-frame clones only, minus some. V, J and clone size derive from that table, while D and trimming were established from the DNA sequence. The repertoire holds about 33,000 clones, with around 83% as singletons. Trimming removed 8 bases from V and 10 bases from J, with 17 bases in between. The CDR3 extends over 12 amino acids. The sequenced sample was peripheral blood. V and J are TRBV12-3 or TRBV12-4 and TRBJ1-2; D gene uncertain. The receptor was derived from a human donor in a cohort sampled during active COVID-19. CDR3: CASSFNVGVYTF. The CDR3 DNA reads as TGTGCCAGCTCTTTCAACGTCGGGGTCTACACCTTC.